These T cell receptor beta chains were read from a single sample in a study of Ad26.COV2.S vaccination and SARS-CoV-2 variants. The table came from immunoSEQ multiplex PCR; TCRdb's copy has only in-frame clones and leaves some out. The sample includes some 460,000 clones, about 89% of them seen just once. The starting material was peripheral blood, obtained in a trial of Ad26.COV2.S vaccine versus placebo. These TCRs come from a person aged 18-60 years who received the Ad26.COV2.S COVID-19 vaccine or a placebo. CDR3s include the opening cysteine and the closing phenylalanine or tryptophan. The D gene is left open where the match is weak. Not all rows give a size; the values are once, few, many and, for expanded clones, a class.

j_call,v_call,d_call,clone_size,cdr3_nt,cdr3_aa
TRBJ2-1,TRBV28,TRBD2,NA,TGTGCCAGCAGCCCGGGACTAGCGGGGGGAGGGGATGAGCAGTTCTTC,CASSPGLAGGGDEQFF
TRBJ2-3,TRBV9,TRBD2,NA,TGTGCCAGCAGCGTAATTGAGCGGGGCCGCACAGATACGCAGTATTTT,CASSVIERGRTDTQYF
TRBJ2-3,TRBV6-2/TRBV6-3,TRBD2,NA,TGTGCCAGCAGCCCTCTTCCAGGTGGACTAGCGGGACAAGCGGGCACAGATACGCAGTATTTT,CASSPLPGGLAGQAGTDTQYF
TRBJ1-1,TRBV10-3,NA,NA,TGTGCCATCGGCAGGGAGAACACTGAAGCTTTCTTT,CAIGRENTEAFF
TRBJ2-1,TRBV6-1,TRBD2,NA,TGTGCCAGCAGTGAATACGGGACTAGCGGGATTTATGAGCAGTTCTTC,CASSEYGTSGIYEQFF
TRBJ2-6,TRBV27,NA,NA,TGTGCCAGCAGTTTAGTCCAGGGAAGCTCTGGGGCCAACGTCCTGACTTTC,CASSLVQGSSGANVLTF
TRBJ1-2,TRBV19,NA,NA,TGTGCCAGTAGTATACAGACAGAGGATGGCTACACCTTC,CASSIQTEDGYTF
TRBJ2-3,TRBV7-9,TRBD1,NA,TGTGCCAGCAGGGGGACAGGGGGCAGGACAGATACGCAGTATTTT,CASRGTGGRTDTQYF
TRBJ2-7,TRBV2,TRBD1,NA,TGTGCCAGCAGTTCCGACAGGGTTTCCCACGAGCAGTACTTC,CASSSDRVSHEQYF
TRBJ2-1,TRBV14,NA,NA,TGTGCCAGCTCGGGTAACTCCTACAATGAGCAGTTCTTC,CASSGNSYNEQFF
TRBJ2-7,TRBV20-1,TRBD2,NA,TGCAGTGCTAGTCTTACTAGCGGGGGGTCCCTTTTCTCCTACGAGCAGTACTTC,CSASLTSGGSLFSYEQYF
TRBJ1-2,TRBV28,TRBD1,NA,TGTGCCAGCAGTTCCGACAGGGATGGCTACACCTTC,CASSSDRDGYTF
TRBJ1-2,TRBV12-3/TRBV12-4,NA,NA,TGTGCCAGCAGTTTAGGGGAGTATGGCTACACCTTC,CASSLGEYGYTF
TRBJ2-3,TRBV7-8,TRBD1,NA,TGTGCCAGCAGCGCTAGAATAGGGACAGGGGATGGCACAGATACGCAGTATTTT,CASSARIGTGDGTDTQYF
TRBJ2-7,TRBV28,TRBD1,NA,TGTGCCAGCAGTTTATCCCCCGGACAGGGACCCTACGAGCAGTACTTC,CASSLSPGQGPYEQYF
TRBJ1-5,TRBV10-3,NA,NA,TGTGCCATCAGTGAGTCCCAATATAGCAATCAGCCCCAGCATTTT,CAISESQYSNQPQHF
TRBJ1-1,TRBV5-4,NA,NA,TGTGCCAGCAGCTTGGCGCGGGACACTGAAGCTTTCTTT,CASSLARDTEAFF
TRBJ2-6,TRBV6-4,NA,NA,TGTGCCAGCAGTGACTTTCACTCTGGGGCCAACGTCCTGACTTTC,CASSDFHSGANVLTF
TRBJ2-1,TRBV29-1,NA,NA,TGCAGCGCGTCCCTCGGGCTGAGCTCCTACAATGAGCAGTTCTTC,CSASLGLSSYNEQFF
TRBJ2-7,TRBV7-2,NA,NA,TGTGCCAGCAGCCTCCCCCGATTGCTAGCCCAAACCTACGAGCAGTACTTC,CASSLPRLLAQTYEQYF
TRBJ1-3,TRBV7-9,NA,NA,TGTGCCAGCAGCTCGACTGTAAGCTCTGGAAACACCATATATTTT,CASSSTVSSGNTIYF
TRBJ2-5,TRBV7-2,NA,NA,TGTGCCAGCAGCTTGAGAGAAAGGTACCAAGAGACCCAGTACTTC,CASSLRERYQETQYF
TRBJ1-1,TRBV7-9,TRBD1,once,TGTGCCAGCAGCTTAGGGCGACAGGGAAACACTGAAGCTTTCTTT,CASSLGRQGNTEAFF
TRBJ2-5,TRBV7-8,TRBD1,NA,TGTGCCAGCAGCTTATTTGGGGACAGCCTGGCGGAGACCCAGTACTTC,CASSLFGDSLAETQYF
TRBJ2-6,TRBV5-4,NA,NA,TGTGCCAGCAGCTTGCAAGGCCTCTGGGCCAACGTCCTGACTTTC,CASSLQGLWANVLTF
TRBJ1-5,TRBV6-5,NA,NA,TGTGCCAGCAGACCCACAGCTTATAGCAATCAGCCCCAGCATTTT,CASRPTAYSNQPQHF
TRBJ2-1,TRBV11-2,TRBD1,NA,TGTGCCAGCAGCAAAGAGGACAGGTTGGCTAGCCATGAGCAGTTCTTC,CASSKEDRLASHEQFF
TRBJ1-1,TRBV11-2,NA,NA,TGTGCCAGCAGCCCCCCGGCCTCGGGTGGAGCTTTCTTT,CASSPPASGGAFF
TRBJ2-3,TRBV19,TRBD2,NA,TGTGCCAGTAGCTATTCCGGACTAGCGGGAAACACAGATACGCAGTATTTT,CASSYSGLAGNTDTQYF
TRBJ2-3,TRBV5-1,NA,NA,TGCGCCAGCAGCCTTAGTAAGACAGATACGCAGTATTTT,CASSLSKTDTQYF
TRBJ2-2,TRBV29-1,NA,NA,TGCAGCGTTGAAGGTGGCAGGGCCGGGGAGCTGTTTTTT,CSVEGGRAGELFF
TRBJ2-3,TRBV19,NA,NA,TGTGCCACTAGGCCGACAGACACAGATACGCAGTATTTT,CATRPTDTDTQYF
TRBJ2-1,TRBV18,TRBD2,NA,TGTGCCAGCTCACCACCCCGATTTCCGGGGGGGAACAATGAGCAGTTCTTC,CASSPPRFPGGNNEQFF
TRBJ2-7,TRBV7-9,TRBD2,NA,TGTGCCAGCAGCCGGACTAGCGGGGGGGCCTACGAGCAGTACTTC,CASSRTSGGAYEQYF
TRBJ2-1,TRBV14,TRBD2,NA,TGTGCCAGCAGCCAAGGGGCGGGAGTGAATGAGCAGTTCTTC,CASSQGAGVNEQFF
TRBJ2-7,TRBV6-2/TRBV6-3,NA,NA,TGTGCCAGCAGATACTCGTTTTTTAATGGCGAGACCCACGGCGAGCAGTACTTC,CASRYSFFNGETHGEQYF
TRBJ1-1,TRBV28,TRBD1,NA,TGTGCCAGCAGCCGCATAAAACAGGGGGCGGGTGAAGCTTTCTTT,CASSRIKQGAGEAFF
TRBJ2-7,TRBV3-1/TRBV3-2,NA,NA,TGTGCCAGCAGCCAAGGGACCACCGCCTACGAGCAGTACTTC,CASSQGTTAYEQYF
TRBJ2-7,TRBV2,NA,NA,TGTGCCAGCAGTGAAGCCCCGAGCTACGAGCAGTACTTC,CASSEAPSYEQYF
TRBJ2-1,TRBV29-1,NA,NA,TGCAGCGCCCCCGGTTTTGGACAGAGTGGCTACAATGAGCAGTTCTTC,CSAPGFGQSGYNEQFF
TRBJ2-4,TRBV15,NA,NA,TGTGCCACCAGCGGGACAGCCAAAAACATTCAGTACTTC,CATSGTAKNIQYF
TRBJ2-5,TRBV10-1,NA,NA,TGCGCCAGCTCTGGGGGAGAGACCCAGTACTTC,CASSGGETQYF
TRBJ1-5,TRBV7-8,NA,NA,TGTGCCAGCTCTCCACGAAGGAAAGATCTTGGGCAGCCCCAGCATTTT,CASSPRRKDLGQPQHF
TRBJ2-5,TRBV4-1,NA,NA,TGCGCCAGCAGCCAAGAGGTCGGGAGCGACCTGACAGACGAAGAGACCCAGTACTTC,CASSQEVGSDLTDEETQYF
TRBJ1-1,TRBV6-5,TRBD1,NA,TGTGCCAGCAGTTACGGGACAGTGAACACTGAAGCTTTCTTT,CASSYGTVNTEAFF
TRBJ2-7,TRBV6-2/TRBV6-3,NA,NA,TGTGCCAGCAGCCTCCCGTCCTACGAGCAGTACTTC,CASSLPSYEQYF